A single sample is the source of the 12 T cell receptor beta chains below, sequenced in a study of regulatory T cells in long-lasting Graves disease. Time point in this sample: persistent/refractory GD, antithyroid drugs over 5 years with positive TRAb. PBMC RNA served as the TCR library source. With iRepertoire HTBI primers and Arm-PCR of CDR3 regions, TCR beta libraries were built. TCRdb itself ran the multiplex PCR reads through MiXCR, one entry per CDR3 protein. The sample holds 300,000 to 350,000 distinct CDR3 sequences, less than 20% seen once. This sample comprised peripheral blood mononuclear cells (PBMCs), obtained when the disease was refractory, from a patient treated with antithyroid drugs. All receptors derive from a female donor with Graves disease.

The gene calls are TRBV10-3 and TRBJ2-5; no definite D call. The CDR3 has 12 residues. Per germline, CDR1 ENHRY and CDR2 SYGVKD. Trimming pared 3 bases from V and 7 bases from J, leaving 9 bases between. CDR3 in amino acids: CAISDGPGTQYF. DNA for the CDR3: TGTGCCATCAGTGATGGCCCGGGGACCCAGTACTTC.

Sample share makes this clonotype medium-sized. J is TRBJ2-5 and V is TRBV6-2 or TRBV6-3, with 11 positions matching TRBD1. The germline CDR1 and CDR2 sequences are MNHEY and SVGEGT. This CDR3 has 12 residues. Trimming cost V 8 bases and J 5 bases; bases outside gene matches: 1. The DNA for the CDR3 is TGTGCCAGCGGGACAGGGGGTGAGACCCAGTACTTC. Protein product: CASGTGGETQYF.

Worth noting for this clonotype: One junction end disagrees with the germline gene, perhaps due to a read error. The chain's CDR3 is CASSRLTGGTGGLFF. The DNA of the CDR3 is TGTGCCAGCAGCCGACTGACAGGGGGCACCGGGGGGCTGTTTTTT. V is TRBV7-9 and J is TRBJ2-2, with 10 bases identical to TRBD1. The CDR3 is 15 amino acids. Germline CDR1 reads SEHNR; CDR2 reads FQNEAQ (reference sequence). The full variable domain, with the rest looked up from reference TRBV7-9 and TRBJ2-2, is DTGVSQNPRHKITKRGQNVTFRCDPISEHNRLYWYRQTLGQGPEFLTYFQNEAQLEKSRLLSDRFSAERPKGSFSTLEIQRTEQGDSAMYLCASSRLTGGTGGLFFGEGSRLTVL.

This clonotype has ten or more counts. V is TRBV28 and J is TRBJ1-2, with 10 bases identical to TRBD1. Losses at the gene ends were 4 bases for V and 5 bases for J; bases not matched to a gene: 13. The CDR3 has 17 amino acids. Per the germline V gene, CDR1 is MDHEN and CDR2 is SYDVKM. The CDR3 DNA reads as TGTGCCAGCAGTTCATCAACTGGGGACAGGGGAGGGTATGGCTACACCTTC. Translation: CASSSSTGDRGGYGYTF.

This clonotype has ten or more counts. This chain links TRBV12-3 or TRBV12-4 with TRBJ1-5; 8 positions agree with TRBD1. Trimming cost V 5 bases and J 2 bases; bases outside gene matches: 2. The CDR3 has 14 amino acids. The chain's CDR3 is CASSEGQGNQPQHF. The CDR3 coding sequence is TGTGCCAGCAGTGAGGGACAGGGCAATCAGCCCCAGCATTTT.

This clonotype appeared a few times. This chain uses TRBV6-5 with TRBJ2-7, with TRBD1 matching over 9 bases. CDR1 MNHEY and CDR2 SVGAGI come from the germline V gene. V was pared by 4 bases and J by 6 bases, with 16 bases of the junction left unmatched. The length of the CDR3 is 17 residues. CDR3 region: CASSFLVSGTGSGEQYF. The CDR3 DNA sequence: TGTGCCAGCAGTTTCCTAGTTTCCGGGACAGGGTCTGGCGAGCAGTACTTC.

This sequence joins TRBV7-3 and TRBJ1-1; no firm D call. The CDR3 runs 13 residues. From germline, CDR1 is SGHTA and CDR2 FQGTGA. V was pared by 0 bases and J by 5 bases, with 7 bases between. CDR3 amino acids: CASSLTLQTEAFF. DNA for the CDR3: TGTGCCAGCAGCTTAACGCTCCAGACTGAAGCTTTCTTT.

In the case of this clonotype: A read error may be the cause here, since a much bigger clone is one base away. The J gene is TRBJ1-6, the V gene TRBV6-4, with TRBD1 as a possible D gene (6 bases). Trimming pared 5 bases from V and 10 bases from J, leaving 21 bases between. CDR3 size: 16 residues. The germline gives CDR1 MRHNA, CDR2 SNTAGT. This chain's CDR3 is CASSYRRGGLKSPLHF. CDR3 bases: TGTGCCAGCAGTTATCGTCGGGGGGGCCTTAAATCACCCCTCCACTTT.

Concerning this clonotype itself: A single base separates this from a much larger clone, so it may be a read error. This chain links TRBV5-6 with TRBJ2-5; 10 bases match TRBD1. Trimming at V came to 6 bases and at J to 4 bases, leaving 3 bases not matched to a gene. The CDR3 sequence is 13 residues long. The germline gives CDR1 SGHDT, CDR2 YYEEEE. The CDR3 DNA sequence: TGTGCCAGCACCCGGACAGGGGGAGAGACCCAGTACTTC. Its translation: CASTRTGGETQYF. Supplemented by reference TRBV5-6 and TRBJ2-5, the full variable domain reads DAGVTQSPTHLIKTRGQQVTLRCSPKSGHDTVSWYQQALGQGPQFIFQYYEEEERQRGNFPDRFSGHQFPNYSSELNVNALLLGDSALYLCASTRTGGETQYFGPGTRLLVL.

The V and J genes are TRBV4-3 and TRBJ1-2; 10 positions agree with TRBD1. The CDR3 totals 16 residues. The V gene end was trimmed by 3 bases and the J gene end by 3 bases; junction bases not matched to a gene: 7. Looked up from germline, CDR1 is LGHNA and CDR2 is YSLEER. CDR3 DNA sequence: TGCGCCAGCAGCCATGAAGGGACAGGGGCTTACTATGGCTACACCTTC. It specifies CASSHEGTGAYYGYTF.

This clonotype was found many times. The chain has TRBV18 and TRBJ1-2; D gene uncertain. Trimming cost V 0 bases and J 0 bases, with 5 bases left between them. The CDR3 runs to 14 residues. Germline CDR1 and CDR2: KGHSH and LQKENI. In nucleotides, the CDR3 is TGTGCCAGCTCACCACCGACCGCTAACTATGGCTACACCTTC. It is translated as CASSPPTANYGYTF.

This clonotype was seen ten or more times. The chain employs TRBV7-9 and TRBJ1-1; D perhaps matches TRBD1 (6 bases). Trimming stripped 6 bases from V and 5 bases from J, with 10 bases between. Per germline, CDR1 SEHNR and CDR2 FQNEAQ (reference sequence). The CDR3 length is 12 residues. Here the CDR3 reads CASSYRVTEAFF. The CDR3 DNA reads TGTGCCAGCAGTTACAGGGTTACTGAAGCTTTCTTT. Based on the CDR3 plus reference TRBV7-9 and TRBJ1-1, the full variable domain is DTGVSQNPRHKITKRGQNVTFRCDPISEHNRLYWYRQTLGQGPEFLTYFQNEAQLEKSRLLSDRFSAERPKGSFSTLEIQRTEQGDSAMYLCASSYRVTEAFFGQGTRLTVV.